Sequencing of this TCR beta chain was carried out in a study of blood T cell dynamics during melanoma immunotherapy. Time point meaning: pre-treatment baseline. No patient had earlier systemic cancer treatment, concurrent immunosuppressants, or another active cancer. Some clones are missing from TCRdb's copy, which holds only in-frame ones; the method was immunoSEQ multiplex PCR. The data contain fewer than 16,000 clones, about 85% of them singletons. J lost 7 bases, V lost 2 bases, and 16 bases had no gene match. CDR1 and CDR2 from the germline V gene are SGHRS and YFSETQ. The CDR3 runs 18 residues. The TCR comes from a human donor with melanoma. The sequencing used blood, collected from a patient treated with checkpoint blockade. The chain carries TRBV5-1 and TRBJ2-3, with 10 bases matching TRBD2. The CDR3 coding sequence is TGCGCCAGCAGCTTTCAATCTAGCGGGGGCCTCGGGGCATATACGCAGTATTTT. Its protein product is CASSFQSSGGLGAYTQYF.